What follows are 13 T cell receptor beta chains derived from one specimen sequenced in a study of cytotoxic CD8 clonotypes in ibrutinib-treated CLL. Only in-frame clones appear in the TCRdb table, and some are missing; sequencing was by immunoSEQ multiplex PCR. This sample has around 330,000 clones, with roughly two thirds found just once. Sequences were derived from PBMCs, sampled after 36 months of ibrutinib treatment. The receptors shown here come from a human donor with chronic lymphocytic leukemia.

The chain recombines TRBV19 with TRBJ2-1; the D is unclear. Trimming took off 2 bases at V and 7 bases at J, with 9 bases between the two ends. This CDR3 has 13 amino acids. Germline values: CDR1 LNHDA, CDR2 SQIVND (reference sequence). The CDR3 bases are TGTGCCAGTAGTATACCCCGAGCTAATGAGCAGTTCTTC. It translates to CASSIPRANEQFF.

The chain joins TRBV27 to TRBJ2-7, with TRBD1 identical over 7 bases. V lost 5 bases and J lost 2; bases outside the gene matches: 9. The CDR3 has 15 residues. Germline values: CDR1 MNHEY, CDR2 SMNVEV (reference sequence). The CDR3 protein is CASSRYRGHTYEQYF. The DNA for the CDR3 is TGTGCCAGCAGTCGTTACAGGGGCCATACCTACGAGCAGTACTTC.

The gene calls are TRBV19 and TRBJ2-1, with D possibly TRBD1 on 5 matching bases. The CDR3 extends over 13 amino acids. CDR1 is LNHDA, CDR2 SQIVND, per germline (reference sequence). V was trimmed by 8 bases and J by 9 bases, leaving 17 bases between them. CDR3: CASWSRVLREQFF. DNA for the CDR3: TGTGCCAGTTGGTCCAGGGTGTTACGTGAGCAGTTCTTC. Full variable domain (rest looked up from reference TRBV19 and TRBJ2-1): DGGITQSPKYLFRKEGQNVTLSCEQNLNHDAMYWYRQDPGQGLRLIYYSQIVNDFQKGDIAEGYSVSREKKESFPLTVTSAQKNPTAFYLCASWSRVLREQFFGPGTRLTVL.

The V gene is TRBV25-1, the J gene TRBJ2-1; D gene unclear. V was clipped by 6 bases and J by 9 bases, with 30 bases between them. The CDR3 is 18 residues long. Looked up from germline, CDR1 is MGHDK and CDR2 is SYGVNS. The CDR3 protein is CASSYPHVERRLVGEQFF. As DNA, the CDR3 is TGTGCCAGCAGCTATCCCCATGTGGAGAGACGACTTGTAGGTGAGCAGTTCTTC.

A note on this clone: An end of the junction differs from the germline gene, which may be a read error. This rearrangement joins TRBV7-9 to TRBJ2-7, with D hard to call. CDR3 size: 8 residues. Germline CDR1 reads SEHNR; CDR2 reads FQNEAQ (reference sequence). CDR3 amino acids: CASSPRNF. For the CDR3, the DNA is TGTGCCAGCAGCCCTAGAAACTTC. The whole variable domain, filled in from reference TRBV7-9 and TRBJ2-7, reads DTGVSQNPRHKITKRGQNVTFRCDPISEHNRLYWYRQTLGQGPEFLTYFQNEAQLEKSRLLSDRFSAERPKGSFSTLEIQRTEQGDSAMYLCASSPRNFGPGTRLTVT.

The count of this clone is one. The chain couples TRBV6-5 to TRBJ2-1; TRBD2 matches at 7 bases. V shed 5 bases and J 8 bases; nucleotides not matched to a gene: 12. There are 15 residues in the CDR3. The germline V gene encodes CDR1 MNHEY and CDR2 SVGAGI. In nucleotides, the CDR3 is TGTGCCAGCAGTACCGACGGGGGGAATGGGTATGAGCAGTTCTTC. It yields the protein CASSTDGGNGYEQFF.

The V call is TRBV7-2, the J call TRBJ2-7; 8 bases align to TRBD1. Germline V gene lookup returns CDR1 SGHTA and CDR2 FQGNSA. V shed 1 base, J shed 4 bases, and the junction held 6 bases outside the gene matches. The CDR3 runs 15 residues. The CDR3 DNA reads TGTGCCAGCAGCTTAGGGCCCAGGGGGCCGTACGAGCAGTACTTC. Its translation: CASSLGPRGPYEQYF.

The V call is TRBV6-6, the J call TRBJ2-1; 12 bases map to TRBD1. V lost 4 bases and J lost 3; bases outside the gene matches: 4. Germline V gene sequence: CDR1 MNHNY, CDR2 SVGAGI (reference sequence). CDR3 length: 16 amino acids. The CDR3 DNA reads TGTGCCAGCAGTTCCCGGGACAGGGGGCTCTACAATGAGCAGTTCTTC. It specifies CASSSRDRGLYNEQFF.

DNA of the CDR3: TGTGCCAGCAGTTACCCCCGCGGCCGGGGGGTGGAGACCCAGTACTTC. This translates into CASSYPRGRGVETQYF. The chain links TRBV6-5 to TRBJ2-5; 7 nucleotides align to TRBD2. The CDR3 sequence is 16 residues long. V lost 2 bases, J lost 5 bases, and 11 bases stayed unmatched. CDR1 is MNHEY, CDR2 SVGAGI, per germline.

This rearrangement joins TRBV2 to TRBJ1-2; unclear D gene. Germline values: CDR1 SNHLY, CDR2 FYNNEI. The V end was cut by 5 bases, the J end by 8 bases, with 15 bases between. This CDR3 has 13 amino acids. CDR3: CASSSRAANGYTF. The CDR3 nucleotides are TGTGCCAGCAGTTCCCGGGCCGCCAACGGCTACACCTTC.

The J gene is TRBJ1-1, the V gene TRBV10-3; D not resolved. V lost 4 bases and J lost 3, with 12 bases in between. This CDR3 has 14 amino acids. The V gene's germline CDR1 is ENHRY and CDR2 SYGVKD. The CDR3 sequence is CAISAVPRDTEAFF. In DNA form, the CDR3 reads TGTGCCATCAGTGCGGTCCCGAGGGACACTGAAGCTTTCTTT.

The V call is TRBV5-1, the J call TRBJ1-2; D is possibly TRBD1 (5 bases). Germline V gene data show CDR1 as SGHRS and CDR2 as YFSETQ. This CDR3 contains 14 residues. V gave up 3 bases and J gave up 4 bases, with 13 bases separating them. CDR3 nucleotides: TGCGCCAGCAGCTCCCCGGGACGGACCTATGGCTACACCTTC. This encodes CASSSPGRTYGYTF. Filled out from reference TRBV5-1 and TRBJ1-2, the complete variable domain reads KAGVTQTPRYLIKTRGQQVTLSCSPISGHRSVSWYQQTPGQGLQFLFEYFSETQRNKGNFPGRFSGRQFSNSRSEMNVSTLELGDSALYLCASSSPGRTYGYTFGSGTRLTVV.

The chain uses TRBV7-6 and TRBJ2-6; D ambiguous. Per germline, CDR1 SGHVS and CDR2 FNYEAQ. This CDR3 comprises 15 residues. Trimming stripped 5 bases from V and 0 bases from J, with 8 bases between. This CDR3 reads CASSPILSGANVLTF. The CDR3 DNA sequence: TGTGCCAGCAGCCCTATCCTCTCTGGGGCCAACGTCCTGACTTTC.